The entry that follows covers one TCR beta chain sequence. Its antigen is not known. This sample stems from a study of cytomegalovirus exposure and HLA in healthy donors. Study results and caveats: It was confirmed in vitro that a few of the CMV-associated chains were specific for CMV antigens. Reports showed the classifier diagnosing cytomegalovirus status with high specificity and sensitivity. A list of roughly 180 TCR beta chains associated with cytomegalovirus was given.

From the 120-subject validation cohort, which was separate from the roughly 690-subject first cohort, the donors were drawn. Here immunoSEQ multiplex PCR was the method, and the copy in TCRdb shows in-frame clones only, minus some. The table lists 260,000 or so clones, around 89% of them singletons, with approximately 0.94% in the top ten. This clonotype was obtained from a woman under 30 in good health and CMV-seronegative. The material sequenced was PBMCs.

This CDR3 is CASSKDRVGWNTEAFF. The CDR3 coding sequence is TGTGCCAGCAGCAAGGACAGGGTTGGGTGGAACACTGAAGCTTTCTTT. J is TRBJ1-1 and V is TRBV5-5; 8 bases are shared with TRBD1. CDR3 length equals 16 residues. The germline gives CDR1 SGHKS, CDR2 YYEKEE (reference sequence). J gave up 1 base and V 4 bases, and 9 bases lay outside the gene matches.